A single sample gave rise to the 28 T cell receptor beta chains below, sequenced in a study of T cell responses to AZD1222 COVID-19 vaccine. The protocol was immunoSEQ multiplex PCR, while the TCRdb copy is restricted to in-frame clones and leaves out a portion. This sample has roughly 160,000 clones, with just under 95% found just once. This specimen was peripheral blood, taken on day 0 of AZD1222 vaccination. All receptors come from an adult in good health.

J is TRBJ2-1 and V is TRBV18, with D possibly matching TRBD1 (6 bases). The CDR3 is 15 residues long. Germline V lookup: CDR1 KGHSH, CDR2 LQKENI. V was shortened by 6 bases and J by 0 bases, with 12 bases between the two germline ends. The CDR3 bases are TGTGCCAGCTCTCACAGGGAGAGCTCCTACAATGAGCAGTTCTTC. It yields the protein CASSHRESSYNEQFF.

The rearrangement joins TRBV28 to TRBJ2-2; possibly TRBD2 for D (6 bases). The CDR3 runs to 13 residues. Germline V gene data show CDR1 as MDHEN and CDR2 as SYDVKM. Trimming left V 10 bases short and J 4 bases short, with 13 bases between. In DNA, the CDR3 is TGTGCCACCCAGTTCGGGGGCACCGGGGAGCTGTTTTTT. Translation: CATQFGGTGELFF.

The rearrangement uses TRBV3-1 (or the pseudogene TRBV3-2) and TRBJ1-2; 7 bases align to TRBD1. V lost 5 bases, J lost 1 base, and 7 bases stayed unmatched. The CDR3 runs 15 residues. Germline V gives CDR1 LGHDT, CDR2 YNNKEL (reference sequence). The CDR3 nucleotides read TGTGCCAGCAGCGACCTGACAGGGTTTAACTATGGCTACACCTTC. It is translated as CASSDLTGFNYGYTF.

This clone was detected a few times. The CDR3 DNA reads as TGTGCCAGCAGAAGGGAGGCCGGGGAGCTGTTTTTT. It encodes CASRREAGELFF. V gene TRBV7-3 combines with J gene TRBJ2-2, with a possible D match to TRBD2 (6 bases). The length of the CDR3 is 12 residues. The ends were cut back, 6 bases at V and 6 bases at J, with 8 bases in the middle. Germline values: CDR1 SGHTA, CDR2 FQGTGA. The variable domain in full, with the rest retrieved from reference TRBV7-3 and TRBJ2-2, is GAGVSQTPSNKVTEKGKYVELRCDPISGHTALYWYRQSLGQGPEFLIYFQGTGAADDSGLPNDRFFAVRPEGSVSTLKIQRTERGDSAVYLCASRREAGELFFGEGSRLTVL.

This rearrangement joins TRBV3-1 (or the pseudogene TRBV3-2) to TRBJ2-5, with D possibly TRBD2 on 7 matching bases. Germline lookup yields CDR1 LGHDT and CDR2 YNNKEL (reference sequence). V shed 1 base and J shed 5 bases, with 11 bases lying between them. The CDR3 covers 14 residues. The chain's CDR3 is CASSQGGGAETQYF. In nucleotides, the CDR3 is TGTGCCAGCAGCCAAGGGGGGGGCGCCGAGACCCAGTACTTC.

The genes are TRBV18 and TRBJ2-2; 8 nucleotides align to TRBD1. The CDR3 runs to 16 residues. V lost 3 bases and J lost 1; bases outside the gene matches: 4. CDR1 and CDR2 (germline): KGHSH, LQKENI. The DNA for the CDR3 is TGTGCCAGCTCACCGAGGACAGGGTTGAACACCGGGGAGCTGTTTTTT. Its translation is CASSPRTGLNTGELFF.

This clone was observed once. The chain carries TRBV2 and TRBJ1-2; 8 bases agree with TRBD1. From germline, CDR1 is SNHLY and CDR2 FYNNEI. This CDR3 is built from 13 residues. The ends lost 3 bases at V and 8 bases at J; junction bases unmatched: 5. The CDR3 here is CASSEDRAGGYTF. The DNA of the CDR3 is TGTGCCAGCAGTGAGGACAGGGCCGGCGGCTACACCTTC.

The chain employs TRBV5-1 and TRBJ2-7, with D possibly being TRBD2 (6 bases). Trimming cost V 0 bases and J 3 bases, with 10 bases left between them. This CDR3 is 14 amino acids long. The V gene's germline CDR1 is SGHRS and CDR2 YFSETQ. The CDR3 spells CASSLVVGGYEQYF. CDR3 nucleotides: TGCGCCAGCAGCTTGGTGGTGGGAGGCTACGAGCAGTACTTC.

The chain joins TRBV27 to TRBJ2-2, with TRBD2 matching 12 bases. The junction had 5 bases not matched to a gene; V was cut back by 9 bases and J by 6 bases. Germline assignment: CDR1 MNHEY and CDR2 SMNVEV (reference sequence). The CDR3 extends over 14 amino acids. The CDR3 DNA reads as TGTGCCAGTTATCGACTAGCGGGGGCCGGGGAGCTGTTTTTT. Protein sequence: CASYRLAGAGELFF.

The CDR3 DNA follows: TGCGCCAGCAGCTTGGTGGCAGGGGGCCTCAACGAGCAGTACTTC. It translates to CASSLVAGGLNEQYF. The chain uses TRBV5-1 and TRBJ2-7, with 8 bases matching TRBD1. Germline CDR1 SGHRS, CDR2 YFSETQ. Germline trimming cut 0 bases from V and 5 bases from J; bases unmatched to any gene: 7. CDR3 length: 15 residues.

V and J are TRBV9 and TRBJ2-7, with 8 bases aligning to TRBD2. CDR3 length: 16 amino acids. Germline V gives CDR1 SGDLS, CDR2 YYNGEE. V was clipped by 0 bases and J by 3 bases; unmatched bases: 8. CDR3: CASSVAGGGNIYEQYF. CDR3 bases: TGTGCCAGCAGCGTAGCGGGCGGGGGGAATATCTACGAGCAGTACTTC.

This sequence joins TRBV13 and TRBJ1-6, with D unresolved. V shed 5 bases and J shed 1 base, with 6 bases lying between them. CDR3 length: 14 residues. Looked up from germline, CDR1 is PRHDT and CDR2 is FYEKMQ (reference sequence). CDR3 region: CASSQLSYNSPLHF. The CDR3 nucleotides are TGTGCCAGCAGCCAACTGTCCTATAATTCACCCCTCCACTTT.

CDR3 nucleotide sequence: TGTGCCAGCAGTCGGACAGGGGACTCCTACGAGCAGTACTTC. Its protein product is CASSRTGDSYEQYF. The V gene is TRBV5-5, the J gene TRBJ2-7; 9 bases align to TRBD1. The CDR3 runs to 14 residues. CDR1 SGHKS and CDR2 YYEKEE come from the germline V gene (reference sequence). V gave up 5 bases and J gave up 0 bases; unmatched junction bases: 3. Supplemented by reference TRBV5-5 and TRBJ2-7, the full variable domain reads DAGVTQSPTHLIKTRGQQVTLRCSPISGHKSVSWYQQVLGQGPQFIFQYYEKEERGRGNFPDRFSARQFPNYSSELNVNALLLGDSALYLCASSRTGDSYEQYFGPGTRLTVT.

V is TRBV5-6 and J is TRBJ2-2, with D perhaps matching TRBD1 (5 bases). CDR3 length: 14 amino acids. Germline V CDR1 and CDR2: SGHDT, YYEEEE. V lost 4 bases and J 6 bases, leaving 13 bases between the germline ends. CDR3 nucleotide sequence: TGTGCCAGCAGCATAGCAGGGTTGTCCGGGGAGCTGTTTTTT. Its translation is CASSIAGLSGELFF. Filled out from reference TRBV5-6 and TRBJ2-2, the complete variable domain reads DAGVTQSPTHLIKTRGQQVTLRCSPKSGHDTVSWYQQALGQGPQFIFQYYEEEERQRGNFPDRFSGHQFPNYSSELNVNALLLGDSALYLCASSIAGLSGELFFGEGSRLTVL.

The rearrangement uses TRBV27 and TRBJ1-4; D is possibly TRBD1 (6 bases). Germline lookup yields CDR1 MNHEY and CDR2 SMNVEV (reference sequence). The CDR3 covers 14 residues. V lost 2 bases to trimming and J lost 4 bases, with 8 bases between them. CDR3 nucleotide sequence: TGTGCCAGCAGTTTAAACAGGGATAATGAAAAACTGTTTTTT. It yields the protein CASSLNRDNEKLFF. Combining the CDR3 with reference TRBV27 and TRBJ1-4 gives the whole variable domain EAQVTQNPRYLITVTGKKLTVTCSQNMNHEYMSWYRQDPGLGLRQIYYSMNVEVTDKGDVPEGYKVSRKEKRNFPLILESPSPNQTSLYFCASSLNRDNEKLFFGSGTQLSVL.

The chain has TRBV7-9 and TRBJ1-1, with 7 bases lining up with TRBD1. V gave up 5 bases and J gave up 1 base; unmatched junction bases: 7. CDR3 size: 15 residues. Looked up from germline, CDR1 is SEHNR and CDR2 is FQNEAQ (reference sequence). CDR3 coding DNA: TGTGCCAGCAGCGCGCGACAGGGCGCGAACACTGAAGCTTTCTTT. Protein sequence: CASSARQGANTEAFF.

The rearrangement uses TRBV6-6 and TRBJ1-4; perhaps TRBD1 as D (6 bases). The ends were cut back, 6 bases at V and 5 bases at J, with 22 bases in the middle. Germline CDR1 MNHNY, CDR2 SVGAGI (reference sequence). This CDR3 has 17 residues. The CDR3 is CASRRTGNGRKNEKLFF. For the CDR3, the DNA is TGTGCCAGCAGGCGAACAGGGAATGGCCGGAAAAATGAAAAACTGTTTTTT.

The CDR3 DNA is TGTGCCAGCAGCCAAGCTCTAGCGGGGCGCACCCAGTACTTC. The encoded protein is CASSQALAGRTQYF. The chain couples TRBV14 to TRBJ2-5; 9 bases align to TRBD2. Germline V gene data show CDR1 as SGHDN and CDR2 as FVKESK. Unmatched junction bases numbered 5, after V lost 1 base and J lost 8 bases. This CDR3 spans 14 amino acids.

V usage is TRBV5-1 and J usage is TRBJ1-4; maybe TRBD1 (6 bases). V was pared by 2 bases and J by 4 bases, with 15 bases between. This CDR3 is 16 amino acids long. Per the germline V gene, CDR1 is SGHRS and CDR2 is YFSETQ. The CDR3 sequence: CASSLRQGSLNEKLFF. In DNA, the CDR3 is TGCGCCAGCAGCTTACGTCAGGGGAGCCTTAATGAAAAACTGTTTTTT. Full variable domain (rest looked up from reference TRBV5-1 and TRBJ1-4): KAGVTQTPRYLIKTRGQQVTLSCSPISGHRSVSWYQQTPGQGLQFLFEYFSETQRNKGNFPGRFSGRQFSNSRSEMNVSTLELGDSALYLCASSLRQGSLNEKLFFGSGTQLSVL.

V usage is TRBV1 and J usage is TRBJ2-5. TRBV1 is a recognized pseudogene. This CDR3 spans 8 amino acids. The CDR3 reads CTSRPQYF. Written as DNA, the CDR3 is TGCACCAGCAGACCCCAGTACTTC.

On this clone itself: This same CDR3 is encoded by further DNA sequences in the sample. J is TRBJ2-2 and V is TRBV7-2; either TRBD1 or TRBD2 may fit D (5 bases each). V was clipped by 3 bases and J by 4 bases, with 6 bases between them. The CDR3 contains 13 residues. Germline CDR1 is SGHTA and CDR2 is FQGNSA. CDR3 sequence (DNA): TGTGCCAGCAGCTTTGGGGGCACCGGGGAGCTGTTTTTT. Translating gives CASSFGGTGELFF.

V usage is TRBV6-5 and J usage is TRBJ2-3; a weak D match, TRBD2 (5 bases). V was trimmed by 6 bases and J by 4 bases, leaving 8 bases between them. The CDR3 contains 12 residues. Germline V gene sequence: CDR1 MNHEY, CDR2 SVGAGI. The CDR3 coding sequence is TGTGCCAGCAGCCTAGCTTCAGATACGCAGTATTTT. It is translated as CASSLASDTQYF.

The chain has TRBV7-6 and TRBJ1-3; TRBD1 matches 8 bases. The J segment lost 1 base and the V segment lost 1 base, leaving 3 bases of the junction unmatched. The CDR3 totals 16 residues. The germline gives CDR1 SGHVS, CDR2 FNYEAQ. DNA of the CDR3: TGTGCCAGCAGCTTAGGACAGGGGATATCTGGAAACACCATATATTTT. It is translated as CASSLGQGISGNTIYF.

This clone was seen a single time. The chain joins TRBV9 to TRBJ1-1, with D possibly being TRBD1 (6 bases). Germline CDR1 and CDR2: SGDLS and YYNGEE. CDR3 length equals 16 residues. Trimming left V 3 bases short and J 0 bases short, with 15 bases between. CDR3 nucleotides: TGTGCCAGCAGCGCCCTTCAAGACAGGTTGAACACTGAAGCTTTCTTT. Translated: CASSALQDRLNTEAFF.

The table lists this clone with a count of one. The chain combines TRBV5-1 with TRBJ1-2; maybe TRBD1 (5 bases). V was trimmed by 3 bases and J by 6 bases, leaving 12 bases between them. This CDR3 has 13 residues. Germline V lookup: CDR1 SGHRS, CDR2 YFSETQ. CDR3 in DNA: TGCGCCAGCAGCTACGACAGCCCAAATGGCTACACCTTC. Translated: CASSYDSPNGYTF.

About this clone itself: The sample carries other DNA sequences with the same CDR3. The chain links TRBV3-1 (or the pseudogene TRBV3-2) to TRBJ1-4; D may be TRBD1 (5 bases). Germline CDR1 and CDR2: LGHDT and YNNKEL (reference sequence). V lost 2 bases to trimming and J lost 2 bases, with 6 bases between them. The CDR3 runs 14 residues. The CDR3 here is CASSQRGTNEKLFF. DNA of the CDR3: TGTGCCAGCAGCCAAAGGGGCACTAATGAAAAACTGTTTTTT.

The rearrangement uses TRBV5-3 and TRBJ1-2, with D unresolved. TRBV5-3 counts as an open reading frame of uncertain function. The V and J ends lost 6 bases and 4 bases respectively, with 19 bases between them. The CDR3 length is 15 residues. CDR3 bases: TGTGCCAGAACCATGGACGATAGAGGTGGCTATGGCTACACCTTC. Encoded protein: CARTMDDRGGYGYTF.

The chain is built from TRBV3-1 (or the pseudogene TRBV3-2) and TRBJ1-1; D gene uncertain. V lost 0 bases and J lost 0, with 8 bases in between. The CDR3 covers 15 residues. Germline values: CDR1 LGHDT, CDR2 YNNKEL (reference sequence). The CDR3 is CASSQDSGMNTEAFF. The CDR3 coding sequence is TGTGCCAGCAGCCAAGATTCAGGCATGAACACTGAAGCTTTCTTT.